The 11 T cell receptor beta chains below were found in one sample sequenced in a study of CD8 T cells in ankylosing spondylitis. TCRdb re-derived calls from the 5' RACE reads in MiXCR, one entry per CDR3 protein. Here the sample spans over 30,000 distinct CDR3 sequences, under 15% being singletons. The sample was synovial fluid, either unsorted or a sorted T cell fraction (not recorded which). Source of these receptors: a male donor with ankylosing spondylitis.

A few counts support this clonotype. The chain employs TRBV5-1 and TRBJ2-3; 11 positions match TRBD2. Germline CDR1 and CDR2: SGHRS and YFSETQ. With 4 bases clipped from V and 15 bases from J, the junction kept 13 bases outside the gene matches. This CDR3 contains 14 residues. The CDR3 nucleotides read TGCGCCAGCAGCCCTAGCGGGGGGCCTCCCATTCAATATTTT. This gives the protein CASSPSGGPPIQYF. The full variable domain, with the rest looked up from reference TRBV5-1 and TRBJ2-3, is KAGVTQTPRYLIKTRGQQVTLSCSPISGHRSVSWYQQTPGQGLQFLFEYFSETQRNKGNFPGRFSGRQFSNSRSEMNVSTLELGDSALYLCASSPSGGPPIQYFGPGTRLTVL.

This clonotype was seen ten or more times. The genes are TRBV5-6 and TRBJ2-1; no firm D call. Per the germline V gene, CDR1 is SGHDT and CDR2 is YYEEEE. V lost 4 bases and J lost 0, with 17 bases in between. CDR3 length: 17 residues. The DNA of the CDR3 is TGTGCCAGCAGCCACCCACTACTGGAGAGCTCCTACAATGAGCAGTTCTTC. Protein product: CASSHPLLESSYNEQFF.

This chain joins TRBV20-1 and TRBJ1-2, with 11 bases that match TRBD1. This CDR3 is built from 16 residues. V lost 5 bases, J lost 3 bases, and 11 bases stayed unmatched. Germline loops: CDR1 DFQATT, CDR2 SNEGSKA (reference sequence). The CDR3: CSAAGTGGWLDYGYTF. As DNA, the CDR3 is TGCAGTGCTGCCGGGACAGGGGGTTGGCTGGACTATGGCTACACCTTC.

Many counts were recorded for this clonotype. The chain links TRBV12-3 or TRBV12-4 to TRBJ2-7, with D possibly matching TRBD1 (6 bases). V dropped 6 bases and J dropped 4 bases, with 16 bases sitting between them. This CDR3 has 14 residues. CDR3 protein: CASRGASPSYEQYF. In DNA, the CDR3 is TGTGCCAGCAGGGGGGCCTCACCGTCGTACGAGCAGTACTTC.

This clonotype was detected a few times. The chain carries TRBV2 and TRBJ2-3; 14 bases fit TRBD2. The length of the CDR3 is 17 residues. Germline V gene sequence: CDR1 SNHLY, CDR2 FYNNEI. V was clipped by 6 bases and J by 5 bases; unmatched bases: 10. The CDR3 DNA reads TGTGCCAGCAGGGACCCGACTAGCGGGGGGGCGGGAGATACGCAGTATTTT. This codes for CASRDPTSGGAGDTQYF.

In this sample, this clonotype turned up many times. The chain couples TRBV12-3 or TRBV12-4 to TRBJ2-7; 10 bases map to TRBD1. The CDR3 has 15 residues. V lost 6 bases to trimming and J lost 2 bases; unmatched junction nucleotides: 7. The CDR3 DNA reads TGTGCCAGCAGAGAGGCCGGGACAGGGGCCTACGAGCAGTACTTC. Translation: CASREAGTGAYEQYF.

The chain couples TRBV6-4 to TRBJ1-1; TRBD1 agrees at 7 bases. After removal of 6 bases from V and 12 bases from J, the junction contained 7 bases not matched to a gene. The CDR3 contains 11 residues. Germline V gives CDR1 MRHNA, CDR2 SNTAGT. As DNA, the CDR3 is TGTGCCAGCAGGACAGGGATAATAACTTTCTTT. This sequence encodes CASRTGIITFF.

This clonotype was seen repeatedly, ten times or more. V gene TRBV20-1 combines with J gene TRBJ1-6, with 8 bases identical to TRBD1. V shed 6 bases and J 9 bases; nucleotides not matched to a gene: 7. There are 13 residues in the CDR3. Germline CDR1 reads DFQATT; CDR2 reads SNEGSKA (reference sequence). This chain's CDR3 is CSAQDRDISPLHF. CDR3 bases: TGCAGTGCACAGGACAGGGATATTTCACCCCTCCACTTT.

This clonotype has just a few counts. The rearrangement uses TRBV27 and TRBJ2-1; D remains unclear. V was shortened by 5 bases and J by 0 bases, with 14 bases between the two germline ends. There are 16 residues in the CDR3. From germline, CDR1 is MNHEY and CDR2 SMNVEV (reference sequence). The CDR3 spells CASSPGRLGSYNEQFF. In nucleotides, the CDR3 is TGTGCCAGCAGTCCAGGACGCCTAGGCTCCTACAATGAGCAGTTCTTC.

This clonotype is medium-sized within its sample. The chain couples TRBV3-1 to TRBJ2-2; 12 bases map to TRBD2. CDR1 is LGHDT, CDR2 YNNKEL, per germline (reference sequence). J was trimmed by 4 bases and V by 1 base; bases with no gene match: 4. This CDR3 is built from 17 residues. The CDR3 spells CASSQALAGGGTGELFF. CDR3 DNA: TGTGCCAGCAGCCAAGCACTAGCGGGAGGAGGCACCGGGGAGCTGTTTTTT.

The chain has TRBV29-1 and TRBJ2-7; D is possibly TRBD1 (5 bases). Germline-derived CDR1 and CDR2 are SQVTM and ANQGSEA. The CDR3 consists of 12 residues. The V gene lost 8 bases and the J gene lost 6 bases, with 17 bases spanning the gap. DNA for the CDR3: TGCAGCAGTATCACAGGAAACGGCGAGCAGTACTTC. It translates to CSSITGNGEQYF.